This T cell receptor beta chain is drawn from a study of T cells after yellow fever vaccination. Study findings and constraints: A small proportion of clonotypes was detected in both the CD4 and CD8 compartments. A secondary response was less intense yet reached its peak sooner, at day 5 versus 15. Booster samples showed a return of most primary-vaccination clones (around 95% CD4, roughly 85% CD8).

TCRdb re-derived calls from the 5' RACE reads in MiXCR, one entry per CDR3 protein. In the table there are some 300,000 distinct CDR3 sequences, approximately 12% of which are singletons. This clonotype has a handful of counts. Its antigen is not identified. Germline V gene data show CDR1 as ENHRY and CDR2 as SYGVKD. V gave up 7 bases and J gave up 1 base, with 16 bases separating them. The CDR3 loop spans 15 amino acids. The clonotype comes from a man aged 18 to 30 who received the YFV17D yellow fever vaccine. Sample: CD4+ T cells sorted from PBMCs, taken 45 days after the yellow fever booster vaccination. V gene TRBV10-3 combines with J gene TRBJ1-1; D may be TRBD1 (6 bases). The CDR3 DNA sequence: TGTGCCATCACCCCGAGAGGGGGAAGGAACACTGAAGCTTTCTTT. Amino acids: CAITPRGGRNTEAFF.